The 12 T cell receptor beta chains below were found in one sample sequenced in a study of T-cell reconstitution after alpha-beta-depleted transplantation in children. Unique molecular identifiers were incorporated when the TCRbeta library was constructed. MiXCR, run by TCRdb on the PCR reads, gives a single entry per CDR3 protein. The sample has around 190,000 distinct CDR3 sequences, approximately 7% seen once. The source was PBMCs, collected before TCRalphabeta/CD19-depleted stem cell transplant. The origin of the receptors is a boy between 2 and 10 years old with acute lymphoblastic leukemia, due to receive a stem cell transplant.

This clonotype was found many times. This sequence joins TRBV20-1 and TRBJ1-4, with 7 bases matching TRBD1. V shed 3 bases and J 6 bases; nucleotides not matched to a gene: 7. The CDR3 is made up of 14 amino acids. Germline CDR1 and CDR2: DFQATT and SNEGSKA (reference sequence). The CDR3 spells CSASEGALDEKLFF. The DNA for the CDR3 is TGCAGTGCTAGCGAGGGGGCATTGGATGAAAAACTGTTTTTT.

This clonotype was picked up many times. V is TRBV11-2 and J is TRBJ1-2; possibly TRBD1 for D (6 bases). This CDR3 region has 14 residues. Germline CDR1 is SGHAT and CDR2 is FQNNGV. V was trimmed by 5 bases and J by 8 bases, leaving 18 bases between them. DNA for the CDR3: TGTGCCAGCAGCACGCCACGGGGGCGTATAGGCTACACCTTC. Its protein product is CASSTPRGRIGYTF.

This clonotype has ten or more counts. The chain recombines TRBV5-1 with TRBJ2-5; maybe TRBD2 (6 bases). The V gene's germline CDR1 is SGHRS and CDR2 YFSETQ. The CDR3 contains 13 residues. V was pared by 5 bases and J by 1 base, with 9 bases between. As DNA, the CDR3 is TGCGCCAGCAGAAGGGGACTCCAAGAGACCCAGTACTTC. Amino acids: CASRRGLQETQYF.

This clonotype was seen at least ten times. The gene calls are TRBV5-1 and TRBJ1-1; no definite D call. CDR1 is SGHRS and CDR2 is YFSETQ in the germline V gene. With 0 bases removed from V and 5 bases from J, the gap between germline ends came to 11 bases. This CDR3 comprises 14 residues. The CDR3 DNA reads as TGCGCCAGCAGCTTGGTCGTGGGCGGAACTGAAGCTTTCTTT. Encoded protein: CASSLVVGGTEAFF. Supplemented by reference TRBV5-1 and TRBJ1-1, the full variable domain reads KAGVTQTPRYLIKTRGQQVTLSCSPISGHRSVSWYQQTPGQGLQFLFEYFSETQRNKGNFPGRFSGRQFSNSRSEMNVSTLELGDSALYLCASSLVVGGTEAFFGQGTRLTVV.

At least ten counts were recorded for this clonotype. The chain links TRBV15 to TRBJ2-7, with 10 bases identical to TRBD1. Looked up from germline, CDR1 is LNHNV and CDR2 is YYDKDF (reference sequence). The V and J ends lost 6 bases and 1 base, in that order; junction bases with no gene match: 3. The CDR3 loop spans 14 amino acids. This CDR3 is CATSGDRGSYEQYF. DNA of the CDR3: TGTGCCACCAGTGGGGACAGGGGATCCTACGAGCAGTACTTC.

Comments on this clonotype: A much larger clone differs by one base, so this may be a read error. The chain joins TRBV6-2 or TRBV6-3 to TRBJ2-2, with D maybe TRBD1 (5 bases). The V gene's germline CDR1 is MNHEY and CDR2 SVGEGT. This CDR3 is built from 14 residues. CDR3 residues: CGSSYQQATGELFF. The CDR3 DNA reads TGTGGCAGCAGTTACCAACAGGCCACCGGGGAGCTGTTTTTT.

This clonotype has only a few counts. V is TRBV6-1 and J is TRBJ2-5; no reliable D call. Germline V gives CDR1 MNHNS, CDR2 SASEGT. The CDR3 is 13 amino acids. V lost 6 bases and J lost 3, with 11 bases in between. CDR3 sequence reads: CASRKHEKETQYF. As DNA, the CDR3 is TGTGCCAGCAGAAAGCACGAAAAAGAGACCCAGTACTTC.

This sequence joins TRBV28 and TRBJ1-5; D ambiguous. V was cut by 3 bases and J by 0 bases, with 9 bases left in between. Per germline, CDR1 MDHEN and CDR2 SYDVKM. This CDR3 has 15 amino acids. CDR3: CASSFSTNSNQPQHF. In DNA, the CDR3 is TGTGCCAGCAGTTTCAGCACAAATAGCAATCAGCCCCAGCATTTT.

This clonotype was seen many times. The chain uses TRBV10-3 and TRBJ2-7; 10 bases align to TRBD1. The V gene's germline CDR1 is ENHRY and CDR2 SYGVKD. The CDR3 has 12 residues. Unmatched junction bases numbered 1, after V lost 5 bases and J lost 6 bases. In DNA, the CDR3 is TGTGCCATCAGTCGGGACAGGGGCGAGCAGTACTTC. Its protein product is CAISRDRGEQYF.

This clonotype was counted a few times. The rearrangement uses TRBV5-1 and TRBJ2-7; 13 nucleotides align to TRBD2. The germline CDR1 and CDR2 sequences are SGHRS and YFSETQ. The CDR3 loop spans 15 amino acids. V lost 3 bases and J lost 4; bases outside the gene matches: 4. The DNA of the CDR3 is TGCGCCAGCAGCTCCGGGACTAGCGGGATGTACGAGCAGTACTTC. This sequence encodes CASSSGTSGMYEQYF.

This clonotype has a count of ten or more. The rearrangement links TRBV10-3 to TRBJ2-2; D uncertain. V lost 0 bases and J lost 7, with 3 bases in between. Per germline, CDR1 ENHRY and CDR2 SYGVKD. The CDR3 has 12 amino acids. CDR3 residues: CAISESVGELFF. CDR3 DNA: TGTGCCATCAGTGAGTCGGTCGGGGAGCTGTTTTTT.

The sample holds many counts of this clonotype. The J gene is TRBJ1-6, the V gene TRBV5-1, with a tentative D call TRBD1 (5 bases). Germline V gene lookup returns CDR1 SGHRS and CDR2 YFSETQ. Trimming shortened V by 3 bases and J by 7 bases, and 5 bases separated the two germline ends. The CDR3 spans 12 residues. The CDR3 protein is CASSSGNSPLHF. Written as DNA, the CDR3 is TGCGCCAGCAGCTCAGGGAATTCACCCCTCCACTTT.